One TCR beta chain is described in this entry. The antigen is not known. V gave up 3 bases and J gave up 0 bases; unmatched junction bases: 7. Germline-derived CDR1 and CDR2 are SGHTA and FQGNSA. The CDR3 has 17 amino acids. The entry originates in a study of response to subunit inactivated influenza vaccine. Whole-study findings and limits: Only a handful of new T cells, the authors suggested, are recruited with each seasonal influenza vaccination.

TCRdb re-analysed the RT-PCR reads in MiXCR, keeping a single row per CDR3 protein. This sample carries more than 450,000 distinct CDR3 sequences, about 12% of them seen once, and the ten largest clones take roughly a tenth. The clonotype originates from a man aged 45-60 years who received an inactivated influenza vaccine. The sequenced sample was PBMCs from blood, obtained on the day of vaccination. The chain couples TRBV7-2 to TRBJ2-1; 8 nucleotides align to TRBD1. In nucleotides, the CDR3 is TGTGCCAGCAGCTTCCCCGGGACAGGAGGCTCCTACAATGAGCAGTTCTTC. This encodes CASSFPGTGGSYNEQFF.